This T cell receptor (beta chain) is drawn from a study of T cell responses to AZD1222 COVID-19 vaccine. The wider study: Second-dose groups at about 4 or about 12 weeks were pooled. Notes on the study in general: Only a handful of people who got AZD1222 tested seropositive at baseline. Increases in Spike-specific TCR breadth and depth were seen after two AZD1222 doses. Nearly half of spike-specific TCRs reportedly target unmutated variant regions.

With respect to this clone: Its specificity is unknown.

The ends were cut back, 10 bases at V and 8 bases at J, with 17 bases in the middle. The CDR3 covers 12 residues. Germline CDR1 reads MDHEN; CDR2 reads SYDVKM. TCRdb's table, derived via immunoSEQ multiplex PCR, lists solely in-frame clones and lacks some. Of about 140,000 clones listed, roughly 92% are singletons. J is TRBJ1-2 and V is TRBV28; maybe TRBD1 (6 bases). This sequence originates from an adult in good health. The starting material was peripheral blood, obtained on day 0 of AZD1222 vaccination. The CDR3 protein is CATAESGTGYTF. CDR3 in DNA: TGTGCCACCGCCGAAAGCGGGACAGGCTACACCTTC.